A single sample gave rise to the 27 T cell receptor beta chains below, sequenced in a study of identical twins. In TCRdb, the 5' RACE reads were re-called with MiXCR into one record per CDR3 protein. There are nearly 650,000 distinct CDR3 sequences in the sample; roughly 6.6% occur only once, and 1.6% lies in the top ten. The data were also submitted as part of a second study, on yellow fever vaccine responses in identical twins.

The sample was PBMCs. The receptors were sampled from a woman aged 18 to 35 in good health.

The genes are TRBV5-6 and TRBJ2-5, with D perhaps assigned TRBD1 or TRBD2 (5 bases each). Trimming shortened V by 3 bases and J by 1 base, and 10 bases separated the two germline ends. CDR1 is SGHDT and CDR2 is YYEEEE in the germline V gene. The CDR3 loop spans 14 amino acids. The CDR3 loop reads CASSWGRLQETQYF. DNA for the CDR3: TGTGCCAGCAGCTGGGGACGCCTCCAAGAGACCCAGTACTTC.

This clonotype was observed a few times. The genes are TRBV10-3 and TRBJ2-3; D is tentatively TRBD1 or TRBD2 (5 bases each). Germline loops: CDR1 ENHRY, CDR2 SYGVKD. There are 11 residues in the CDR3. Deletions cut 3 bases from V and 10 bases from J, with 8 bases between. The CDR3 DNA is TGTGCCATCAGTGACAGGGACGCGCAGTATTTT. It translates to CAISDRDAQYF.

This clonotype occurred a few times. The chain is built from TRBV7-2 and TRBJ2-7; D gene unclear. CDR3 length equals 14 residues. The ends were cut back, 4 bases at V and 3 bases at J, with 13 bases in the middle. Per the germline V gene, CDR1 is SGHTA and CDR2 is FQGNSA. The CDR3 DNA reads TGTGCCAGCAGCTCGCCCCCCCGAAGCTACGAGCAGTACTTC. It translates to CASSSPPRSYEQYF.

This rearrangement joins TRBV20-1 to TRBJ1-2, with D perhaps matching TRBD1 (5 bases). CDR3 length: 12 residues. The V gene lost 2 bases and the J gene lost 8 bases, with 12 bases spanning the gap. Germline V gives CDR1 DFQATT, CDR2 SNEGSKA (reference sequence). CDR3 coding DNA: TGCAGTGCTAGACAGGGAAGGAAGGGCTACACCTTC. It yields the protein CSARQGRKGYTF.

There are many counts of this clonotype. The chain combines TRBV10-3 with TRBJ1-1; a weak D match, TRBD1 (6 bases). This CDR3 contains 13 residues. Per germline, CDR1 ENHRY and CDR2 SYGVKD. Deletions cut 8 bases from V and 2 bases from J, with 12 bases between. CDR3 loop: CAIGRGANTEAFF. CDR3 DNA sequence: TGTGCCATCGGGAGGGGGGCAAACACTGAAGCTTTCTTT.

In DNA form, the CDR3 reads TGCGCCAGCAGCCAACTCCGGGGGCAGAACACTGAAGCTTTCTTT. It encodes CASSQLRGQNTEAFF. This chain connects TRBV5-1 to TRBJ1-1, with D possibly being TRBD1 (6 bases). From germline, CDR1 is SGHRS and CDR2 YFSETQ. The V end lost 4 bases, the J end lost 1 base, and 14 bases lay between the germline ends. The CDR3 consists of 15 residues. Based on the CDR3 plus reference TRBV5-1 and TRBJ1-1, the full variable domain is KAGVTQTPRYLIKTRGQQVTLSCSPISGHRSVSWYQQTPGQGLQFLFEYFSETQRNKGNFPGRFSGRQFSNSRSEMNVSTLELGDSALYLCASSQLRGQNTEAFFGQGTRLTVV.

V and J are TRBV11-2 and TRBJ2-1; 9 positions agree with TRBD2. The CDR3 has 17 residues. CDR1 is SGHAT and CDR2 is FQNNGV in the germline V gene. With 0 bases clipped from V and 6 bases from J, the junction kept 9 bases outside the gene matches. This chain's CDR3 is CASSLDPAGGLRNEQFF. CDR3 coding DNA: TGTGCCAGCAGCTTAGACCCAGCGGGAGGCCTCCGCAATGAGCAGTTCTTC.

This clonotype was detected ten times or more. The rearrangement uses TRBV6-6 and TRBJ2-1, with 10 bases matching TRBD2. CDR3 length equals 13 residues. From germline, CDR1 is MNHNY and CDR2 SVGAGI (reference sequence). The J segment lost 7 bases and the V segment lost 8 bases, leaving 5 bases of the junction unmatched. The chain's CDR3 is CASRAGGENEQFF. The DNA for the CDR3 is TGTGCCAGCCGAGCGGGGGGGGAGAATGAGCAGTTCTTC.

This clonotype was seen more than once but under ten times. The V call is TRBV6-1, the J call TRBJ2-7, with D perhaps matching TRBD1 (5 bases). Per germline, CDR1 MNHNS and CDR2 SASEGT. The CDR3 has 14 amino acids. Trimming cost V 5 bases and J 7 bases, with 18 bases left between them. The CDR3 reads CASSPQGPSAEQYF. The CDR3 DNA reads TGTGCCAGCAGTCCGCAGGGTCCCAGTGCGGAGCAGTACTTC.

This clonotype was seen many times. The gene calls are TRBV28 and TRBJ2-1, with D perhaps TRBD1 or TRBD2 (6 bases each). Germline V gene data show CDR1 as MDHEN and CDR2 as SYDVKM. The CDR3 consists of 16 residues. Trimming removed 6 bases at V and 5 bases at J, with 20 bases between. CDR3 amino acids: CASRLGGAPRNNEQFF. The DNA for the CDR3 is TGTGCCAGCAGGCTGGGGGGCGCCCCCCGCAACAATGAGCAGTTCTTC.

The rearrangement links TRBV28 to TRBJ1-1; D gene unclear. The length of the CDR3 is 16 residues. The V and J ends lost 3 bases and 3 bases respectively, with 17 bases between them. The germline V gene encodes CDR1 MDHEN and CDR2 SYDVKM. Here the CDR3 DNA reads TGTGCCAGCAGTTTTTGGGTGGATGCGACGGACACTGAAGCTTTCTTT. Protein product: CASSFWVDATDTEAFF.

This clonotype was observed a few times. The genes are TRBV20-1 and TRBJ2-3; a possible D gene is TRBD2 (6 bases). This CDR3 has 16 residues. The V gene lost 5 bases and the J gene lost 2 bases, with 20 bases spanning the gap. The germline CDR1 and CDR2 sequences are DFQATT and SNEGSKA (reference sequence). CDR3 in amino acids: CSAFSVAEGFTDTQYF. CDR3 sequence (DNA): TGCAGTGCTTTTTCCGTAGCGGAGGGCTTCACAGATACGCAGTATTTT.

This clonotype was counted a few times. The rearrangement uses TRBV20-1 and TRBJ2-3; D gene unclear. V gave up 4 bases and J gave up 3 bases, with 14 bases separating them. Germline CDR1 reads DFQATT; CDR2 reads SNEGSKA (reference sequence). The CDR3 runs 14 residues. CDR3 DNA: TGCAGTGCTACAAACTATAGGGAAACAGATACGCAGTATTTT. It translates to CSATNYRETDTQYF.

V and J are TRBV5-1 and TRBJ2-1; the D gene is possibly TRBD2 (6 bases). This CDR3 contains 16 residues. Germline CDR1 and CDR2: SGHRS and YFSETQ. Trimming shortened V by 0 bases and J by 7 bases, and 17 bases separated the two germline ends. The CDR3 is CASSLANSGFGNEQFF. The DNA of the CDR3 is TGCGCCAGCAGCTTGGCGAATAGCGGATTCGGTAATGAGCAGTTCTTC. The full variable domain, its missing parts supplied by reference TRBV5-1 and TRBJ2-1, is KAGVTQTPRYLIKTRGQQVTLSCSPISGHRSVSWYQQTPGQGLQFLFEYFSETQRNKGNFPGRFSGRQFSNSRSEMNVSTLELGDSALYLCASSLANSGFGNEQFFGPGTRLTVL.

V and J are TRBV7-9 and TRBJ2-1, with 15 bases fitting TRBD2. The germline CDR1 and CDR2 sequences are SEHNR and FQNEAQ (reference sequence). V was pared by 5 bases and J by 10 bases, with 3 bases of the junction left unmatched. This CDR3 spans 14 amino acids. The CDR3 spells CASSKGLAGGEQFF. The CDR3 bases are TGTGCCAGCAGCAAGGGACTAGCGGGAGGCGAGCAGTTCTTC. The full variable domain, in which reference TRBV7-9 and TRBJ2-1 provide the parts outside the CDR3, is DTGVSQNPRHKITKRGQNVTFRCDPISEHNRLYWYRQTLGQGPEFLTYFQNEAQLEKSRLLSDRFSAERPKGSFSTLEIQRTEQGDSAMYLCASSKGLAGGEQFFGPGTRLTVL.

V gene TRBV7-9 combines with J gene TRBJ2-3; 9 bases fit TRBD1. V gave up 6 bases and J gave up 2 bases; unmatched junction bases: 6. This CDR3 has 15 amino acids. Per the germline V gene, CDR1 is SEHNR and CDR2 is FQNEAQ (reference sequence). CDR3: CASSHRGRNTDTQYF. For the CDR3, the DNA is TGTGCCAGCAGTCACAGGGGGCGGAACACAGATACGCAGTATTTT. Variable domain in full (rest from reference TRBV7-9 and TRBJ2-3): DTGVSQNPRHKITKRGQNVTFRCDPISEHNRLYWYRQTLGQGPEFLTYFQNEAQLEKSRLLSDRFSAERPKGSFSTLEIQRTEQGDSAMYLCASSHRGRNTDTQYFGPGTRLTVL.

The rearrangement uses TRBV6-2 or TRBV6-3 and TRBJ2-2, with 12 bases lining up with TRBD2. This CDR3 has 17 amino acids. Per the germline V gene, CDR1 is MNHEY and CDR2 is SVGEGT. J gave up 7 bases and V 5 bases, and 11 bases lay outside the gene matches. This CDR3 reads CASSDNLAGGPDGELFF. In DNA form, the CDR3 reads TGTGCCAGCAGTGACAACCTAGCGGGGGGGCCGGACGGGGAGCTGTTTTTT.

V and J are TRBV7-3 and TRBJ2-1; D is perhaps TRBD2 (8 bases). Germline CDR1 and CDR2: SGHTA and FQGTGA. V lost 5 bases, J lost 7 bases, and 27 bases lay in between. The CDR3 contains 18 residues. The CDR3 protein is CASSKRGDSGRRGNEQFF. CDR3 DNA sequence: TGTGCCAGCAGCAAACGGGGGGACAGCGGGAGAAGAGGGAATGAGCAGTTCTTC.

This clonotype was found a few times. The V call is TRBV15, the J call TRBJ2-2; 9 bases map to TRBD2. Germline-derived CDR1 and CDR2 are LNHNV and YYDKDF (reference sequence). J lost 5 bases, V lost 9 bases, and 10 bases had no gene match. This CDR3 has 15 residues. CDR3 nucleotide sequence: TGTGCCACTCTTAATAGCGGGGGAGAGACCGGGGAGCTGTTTTTT. It is translated as CATLNSGGETGELFF.

The chain carries TRBV24-1 and TRBJ2-1; 12 positions agree with TRBD1. The CDR3 is made up of 16 amino acids. The V and J ends lost 4 bases and 8 bases, in that order; junction bases with no gene match: 8. Germline CDR1 reads KGHDR; CDR2 reads SFDVKD. The CDR3 DNA reads as TGTGCCACCAGTGAGGTCCCGGGACAGGGGGCAGATGAGCAGTTCTTC. Amino acid sequence: CATSEVPGQGADEQFF.

The genes are TRBV29-1 and TRBJ1-1; D ambiguous. The CDR3 extends over 12 amino acids. Per germline, CDR1 SQVTM and CDR2 ANQGSEA. The V gene lost 0 bases and the J gene lost 3 bases, with 5 bases spanning the gap. The CDR3 nucleotides read TGCAGCGTTGAAGAAGGCCACACTGAAGCTTTCTTT. The encoded protein is CSVEEGHTEAFF.

This clonotype was detected ten times or more. This rearrangement joins TRBV6-1 to TRBJ2-1, with D perhaps TRBD2 (6 bases). This CDR3 has 14 amino acids. Trimming removed 6 bases at V and 3 bases at J, with 12 bases between. Germline CDR1 and CDR2: MNHNS and SASEGT. The CDR3 DNA reads TGTGCCAGCAGGGGGACTGAGAGCTACAATGAGCAGTTCTTC. It yields the protein CASRGTESYNEQFF.

There are a few counts of this clonotype. This chain links TRBV20-1 with TRBJ2-1; 7 bases agree with TRBD2. The length of the CDR3 is 13 residues. Germline CDR1 reads DFQATT; CDR2 reads SNEGSKA (reference sequence). V was pared by 5 bases and J by 3 bases, with 4 bases of the junction left unmatched. DNA for the CDR3: TGCAGTGCTGGGGCGGGGGACTACAATGAGCAGTTCTTC. It yields the protein CSAGAGDYNEQFF.

The rearrangement links TRBV18 to TRBJ2-7; unclear D gene. V was shortened by 4 bases and J by 2 bases, with 12 bases between the two germline ends. The CDR3 has 14 residues. The germline CDR1 and CDR2 sequences are KGHSH and LQKENI. The CDR3 reads CASSQSGPPYEQYF. The CDR3 DNA reads TGTGCCAGCTCACAATCCGGGCCGCCCTACGAGCAGTACTTC.

The chain couples TRBV6-5 to TRBJ2-7; 9 bases agree with TRBD1. The CDR3 has 14 amino acids. J lost 10 bases, V lost 4 bases, and 11 bases had no gene match. CDR1 is MNHEY, CDR2 SVGAGI, per germline. CDR3 sequence reads: CASSWDRVSLFQYV. DNA of the CDR3: TGTGCCAGCAGTTGGGACAGGGTATCACTGTTTCAGTACGTC.

V gene TRBV7-3 combines with J gene TRBJ2-5, with D unclear. Germline V gives CDR1 SGHTA, CDR2 FQGTGA. Trimming removed 5 bases from V and 5 bases from J, with 15 bases in between. The CDR3 is made up of 14 amino acids. Written as DNA, the CDR3 is TGTGCCAGCAGCCTTTCACCGGATGGGGAGACCCAGTACTTC. Translating it yields CASSLSPDGETQYF. Supplemented by reference TRBV7-3 and TRBJ2-5, the full variable domain reads GAGVSQTPSNKVTEKGKYVELRCDPISGHTALYWYRQSLGQGPEFLIYFQGTGAADDSGLPNDRFFAVRPEGSVSTLKIQRTERGDSAVYLCASSLSPDGETQYFGPGTRLLVL.

This clonotype showed up many times. V usage is TRBV12-3 or TRBV12-4 and J usage is TRBJ2-1, with TRBD2 matching over 8 bases. Trimming took 5 bases from V and 9 from J; bases not matched to a gene: 9. The CDR3 totals 14 residues. The CDR3 reads CASSQGLALFEQFF. The CDR3 nucleotides are TGTGCCAGCAGTCAAGGACTAGCTCTCTTTGAGCAGTTCTTC.